This passage covers 16 T cell receptor beta chains from one sample sequenced in a study of T cell repertoires in cytomegalovirus infection. TCRdb used MiXCR to reprocess the reads, holding one entry per CDR3 protein. The table has some 480,000 distinct CDR3 sequences, around 30% seen once. What these receptors recognize is not known. The sequenced sample was cultured PBMCs, obtained from culture after CMV antigen stimulation. These TCRs come from a human donor in good health (CMV status not recorded). Some clones in this sample may be carry-over from other donors' samples.

The rearrangement uses TRBV25-1 and TRBJ1-3; D ambiguous. V was clipped by 6 bases and J by 2 bases, with 5 bases between them. CDR3 size: 12 residues. The germline gives CDR1 MGHDK, CDR2 SYGVNS. The CDR3 spells CASRATGNTIYF. CDR3 bases: TGTGCCAGCAGAGCTACTGGAAACACCATATATTTT.

V gene TRBV27 combines with J gene TRBJ1-5; D unclear. The germline CDR1 and CDR2 sequences are MNHEY and SMNVEV (reference sequence). With 7 bases removed from V and 0 bases from J, the gap between germline ends came to 13 bases. The CDR3 covers 15 residues. CDR3 sequence (DNA): TGTGCCAGCACCCTAAAACCTAATAGCAATCAGCCCCAGCATTTT. This encodes CASTLKPNSNQPQHF.

The V and J genes are TRBV20-1 and TRBJ2-7, with 8 nucleotides matching TRBD2. The CDR3 totals 13 residues. The germline V gene has CDR1 DFQATT and CDR2 SNEGSKA (reference sequence). V was clipped by 6 bases and J by 4 bases; unmatched bases: 8. Here the CDR3 reads CSAQSGSRYEQYF. The CDR3 bases are TGCAGTGCCCAGAGCGGGAGTCGGTACGAGCAGTACTTC.

The rearrangement links TRBV6-6 to TRBJ2-7; 7 nucleotides match TRBD2. The germline V gene encodes CDR1 MNHNY and CDR2 SVGAGI (reference sequence). The CDR3 spans 13 residues. V gave up 4 bases and J gave up 3 bases; unmatched junction bases: 3. The CDR3 protein is CASSFQRDYEQYV. The CDR3 DNA sequence: TGTGCCAGCAGTTTCCAGCGGGACTACGAGCAGTACGTC.

The chain employs TRBV20-1 and TRBJ1-1, with D perhaps TRBD1 (5 bases). Germline V gene sequence: CDR1 DFQATT, CDR2 SNEGSKA (reference sequence). The CDR3 is made up of 15 amino acids. Trimming pared 4 bases from V and 0 bases from J, leaving 15 bases between. The CDR3 sequence: CSAKRSGLMNTEAFF. DNA of the CDR3: TGCAGTGCTAAGAGGTCAGGGCTGATGAACACTGAAGCTTTCTTT.

The rearrangement uses TRBV2 and TRBJ2-3, with 13 positions matching TRBD2. Germline V lookup: CDR1 SNHLY, CDR2 FYNNEI. This CDR3 contains 18 residues. Germline trimming cut 5 bases from V and 5 bases from J; bases unmatched to any gene: 13. CDR3 sequence reads: CASSLLAGGPVSRDTQYF. DNA of the CDR3: TGTGCCAGCAGTTTACTAGCGGGAGGGCCGGTGTCTAGAGATACGCAGTATTTT.

V gene TRBV12-3 or TRBV12-4 combines with J gene TRBJ2-3, with D unclear. The V and J ends lost 6 bases and 3 bases respectively, with 10 bases between them. This CDR3 has 13 amino acids. CDR3 loop: CASRKPITDTQYF. In nucleotides, the CDR3 is TGTGCCAGCAGAAAACCCATAACAGATACGCAGTATTTT.

A note on this clonotype: Relative to the germline gene, one junction end is altered; a read error may explain this. The chain carries TRBV5-4 and TRBJ2-5, with 8 positions matching TRBD2. The CDR3 is made up of 15 amino acids. Germline CDR1 and CDR2: SGHNT and YYREEE (reference sequence). The CDR3 bases are TGTGCCGGCAGCTTGGCCAACGGCCGGGGGGGGTCCCAGTACTTC. Its protein is CAGSLANGRGGSQYF.

This clonotype was observed a few times. The chain is built from TRBV19 and TRBJ2-2, with TRBD2 identical over 12 bases. This CDR3 spans 14 amino acids. Germline values: CDR1 LNHDA, CDR2 SQIVND (reference sequence). V was clipped by 7 bases and J by 6 bases; unmatched bases: 3. CDR3 sequence: CASTSGRASGELFF. The DNA for the CDR3 is TGTGCCAGTACTAGCGGGAGGGCTTCCGGGGAGCTGTTTTTT.

The chain combines TRBV7-6 with TRBJ2-3, with 9 bases lining up with TRBD1. The germline CDR1 and CDR2 sequences are SGHVS and FNYEAQ. The CDR3 consists of 16 residues. Losses at the gene ends were 5 bases for V and 2 bases for J; bases not matched to a gene: 8. The CDR3 DNA sequence: TGTGCCAGCAGCGCGAAACAGGGGGCGCTCACAGATACGCAGTATTTT. Encoded protein: CASSAKQGALTDTQYF.

This clonotype was picked up a small number of times. The gene calls are TRBV15 and TRBJ2-5, with 13 bases fitting TRBD2. This CDR3 contains 20 residues. Germline lookup yields CDR1 LNHNV and CDR2 YYDKDF (reference sequence). The J segment lost 5 bases and the V segment lost 3 bases, leaving 18 bases of the junction unmatched. CDR3 in amino acids: CATSRARGTSGAEAMETQYF. Here the CDR3 DNA reads TGTGCCACCAGCAGGGCACGGGGGACTAGCGGGGCGGAGGCAATGGAGACCCAGTACTTC.

The rearrangement joins TRBV12-3 or TRBV12-4 to TRBJ2-1, with TRBD2 matching over 8 bases. J was trimmed by 8 bases and V by 2 bases; bases with no gene match: 2. The CDR3 sequence is 13 residues long. The CDR3 nucleotides are TGTGCCAGCAGTTTAAAAGCGGGAGATGAGCAGTTCTTC. Translated: CASSLKAGDEQFF.

The genes are TRBV13 and TRBJ2-5, with D unclear. Germline CDR1 is PRHDT and CDR2 is FYEKMQ (reference sequence). The CDR3 totals 13 residues. Trimming pared 3 bases from V and 3 bases from J, leaving 8 bases between. The CDR3 nucleotides are TGTGCCAGCAGCTTCTTTAGCAAAGAGACCCAGTACTTC. Amino acid sequence: CASSFFSKETQYF.

This clonotype was counted only a few times. The V and J genes are TRBV19 and TRBJ2-7, with D possibly matching TRBD1 (5 bases). The length of the CDR3 is 13 residues. CDR1 and CDR2 (germline): LNHDA, SQIVND (reference sequence). The germline V and J ends were trimmed by 7 bases and 1 base, with 11 bases remaining between them. CDR3 sequence (DNA): TGTGCCAGTAATCCAGGGATGTCCTACGAGCAGTACTTC. Translation: CASNPGMSYEQYF.

The CDR3 here is CASSLGGEGATYGYTF. Written as DNA, the CDR3 is TGTGCCAGCAGCCTCGGCGGGGAGGGGGCAACCTATGGCTACACCTTC. V usage is TRBV7-9 and J usage is TRBJ1-2, with TRBD1 matching over 7 bases. The CDR3 totals 16 residues. The ends lost 5 bases at V and 4 bases at J; junction bases unmatched: 13. Germline loops: CDR1 SEHNR, CDR2 FQNEAQ (reference sequence). Supplemented by reference TRBV7-9 and TRBJ1-2, the full variable domain reads DTGVSQNPRHKITKRGQNVTFRCDPISEHNRLYWYRQTLGQGPEFLTYFQNEAQLEKSRLLSDRFSAERPKGSFSTLEIQRTEQGDSAMYLCASSLGGEGATYGYTFGSGTRLTVV.

This clonotype was seen a handful of times. The CDR3 protein is CASSVADFYEQYF. CDR3 in DNA: TGTGCCAGCAGTGTCGCAGACTTCTACGAGCAGTACTTC. The chain couples TRBV6-1 to TRBJ2-7; D gene unclear. Trimming took off 4 bases at V and 3 bases at J, with 10 bases between the two ends. This CDR3 is built from 13 residues. Germline values: CDR1 MNHNS, CDR2 SASEGT.